This TCR beta chain is from a study of OX40 agonist ivuxolimab in advanced cancers. Study at large: Clinicians treated patients with ivuxolimab, an agonistic anti-OX40 (CD134) antibody. Males comprised approximately 81% of the group, whose mean age was 60 years (range roughly 23 to 90). Partial responses, seen in three patients, involved one hepatocellular carcinoma and two cutaneous melanomas.

Germline-derived CDR1 and CDR2 are SGHDT and YYEEEE. The CDR3 has 14 residues. V lost 4 bases to trimming and J lost 6 bases, with 16 bases between them. Study-level findings and limits: Among the lowest levels of clonal expansion were found in partial responders at 0.1-3.0 mg/kg.

The assay was immunoSEQ multiplex PCR, and TCRdb's table has in-frame clones only and misses some. The table lists tens of thousands of clones, 89% of them singletons. Remarks on this clone: As yet, its antigen is unknown.

The chain combines TRBV5-6 with TRBJ2-5, with D possibly called TRBD1 or TRBD2 (6 bases each). The sequence was obtained from an adult with an advanced solid tumor such as melanoma, head and neck, liver or kidney cancer. Sample: CD4+ or CD8+ T cells sorted from blood, taken in a trial of the OX40 agonist ivuxolimab. CDR3 DNA: TGTGCCAGCAGCGTACCGGGGGCTGGAAAGACCCAGTACTTC. This translates into CASSVPGAGKTQYF.